Reported below is one T cell receptor (beta chain). These data originate in a study of blood T cell repertoires in COVID-19. Across the study: From the United States, Italy and Spain came samples of acute and convalescent COVID-19. From T cells, B-cell-depleted T cells, or PBMCs came the material, which was cDNA or gDNA.

Per the original data handling: Counts of nucleated cells, estimated from reference gene primer amplification, were obtained. The assay was immunoSEQ multiplex PCR, and TCRdb's table has in-frame clones only and misses some. V and J calls and clone size are given by that table; D and trimming were obtained from the DNA. The repertoire holds more than 200,000 clones, about 80% seen once, with about 8.9% in the top ten. The CDR3 is 14 residues long. V lost 8 bases and J 8 bases, leaving 18 bases between the germline ends. Germline loops: CDR1 MDHEN, CDR2 SYDVKM. The material sequenced was peripheral blood. This rearrangement joins TRBV28 to TRBJ1-4; D perhaps matches TRBD1 (5 bases). The receptor comes from a man older than 75 with acute or convalescent COVID-19. The CDR3 DNA is TGTGCCAGCGGAAAACCAGGGTCTCGGGAAAAACTGTTTTTT. This translates into CASGKPGSREKLFF.